The 23 T cell receptor beta chains reported below all come from one sample, sequenced in a study of T-cell reconstitution after alpha-beta-depleted transplantation in children. The TCRbeta library incorporated unique molecular identifiers. TCRdb called the PCR reads again in MiXCR, with one record for every CDR3 protein. Of fewer than 700,000 distinct CDR3 sequences detected, around 13% appear once; the ten largest clones hold 2.2%. The sample consisted of PBMCs, mostly from graft donor cells, taken 360 days after TCRalphabeta/CD19-depleted stem cell transplant. These receptors originate from a male patient between 10 and 17 years old who had a stem cell transplant for acute myeloid leukemia, so the T cells may come from the graft donor.

This clonotype has only a few counts. The V call is TRBV7-2, the J call TRBJ1-2; 7 bases fit TRBD1. Trimming at V came to 0 bases and at J to 9 bases, leaving 7 bases not matched to a gene. The germline V gene encodes CDR1 SGHTA and CDR2 FQGNSA. The CDR3 runs to 14 residues. For the CDR3, the DNA is TGTGCCAGCAGCTTAGCGGGGACAGCCGGCAGCTACACCTTC. This encodes CASSLAGTAGSYTF.

The chain uses TRBV4-3 and TRBJ2-3; maybe TRBD1 (5 bases). The CDR3 has 15 residues. With 2 bases removed from V and 2 bases from J, the gap between germline ends came to 11 bases. Germline assignment: CDR1 LGHNA and CDR2 YSLEER. CDR3 residues: CASSQSQVYTDTQYF. In DNA form, the CDR3 reads TGCGCCAGCAGCCAATCACAGGTTTACACAGATACGCAGTATTTT.

The CDR3 region is CASSPGQLTYEQYF. The CDR3 DNA reads TGTGCCAGCAGCCCGGGACAGCTGACCTACGAGCAGTACTTC. The gene calls are TRBV7-2 and TRBJ2-7; 7 bases are a match to TRBD1. Germline-derived CDR1 and CDR2 are SGHTA and FQGNSA. The CDR3 is 14 amino acids. Losses at the gene ends were 5 bases for V and 2 bases for J; bases not matched to a gene: 6.

This clonotype was observed at least ten times. The chain recombines TRBV7-2 with TRBJ1-3, with D uncertain. V lost 0 bases and J 0 bases, leaving 6 bases between the germline ends. Germline V gives CDR1 SGHTA, CDR2 FQGNSA. This CDR3 region has 15 residues. CDR3 bases: TGTGCCAGCAGCTTAGCCGGGCCCTCTGGAAACACCATATATTTT. It yields the protein CASSLAGPSGNTIYF.

The sample holds many counts of this clonotype. The chain joins TRBV7-2 to TRBJ2-3; no reliable D call. This CDR3 has 15 amino acids. V was clipped by 5 bases and J by 3 bases, with 15 bases between them. From germline, CDR1 is SGHTA and CDR2 FQGNSA. The CDR3 DNA reads as TGTGCCAGCAGCCCCGATTGGGCCGGGACAGATACGCAGTATTTT. It is translated as CASSPDWAGTDTQYF.

At least ten counts were recorded for this clonotype. The genes are TRBV29-1 and TRBJ2-1; 9 bases line up with TRBD2. Germline V CDR1 and CDR2: SQVTM, ANQGSEA. Unmatched junction bases numbered 15, after V lost 2 bases and J lost 7 bases. The CDR3 sequence is 17 residues long. The CDR3 DNA reads TGCAGCGTTGAACTTCTGGTAGCGGGAGTAACGCAGAATGAGCAGTTCTTC. The encoded protein is CSVELLVAGVTQNEQFF.

The chain recombines TRBV28 with TRBJ1-3; a weak D match, TRBD1 (5 bases). V lost 2 bases to trimming and J lost 3 bases, with 8 bases between them. From germline, CDR1 is MDHEN and CDR2 SYDVKM. This CDR3 region has 14 residues. CDR3 DNA sequence: TGTGCCAGCAGTTTACCAGGACATGGAAACACCATATATTTT. Translating gives CASSLPGHGNTIYF.

The sample holds a few counts of this clonotype. V usage is TRBV5-1 and J usage is TRBJ1-1; 11 positions agree with TRBD1. This CDR3 has 18 amino acids. The trim removed 2 bases at V and 4 bases at J, leaving 13 bases unmatched. Germline lookup yields CDR1 SGHRS and CDR2 YFSETQ. CDR3 nucleotides: TGCGCCAGCAGCTTTTCTCGGACAGGGGGCGCAGCGGTCACTGAAGCTTTCTTT. This translates into CASSFSRTGGAAVTEAFF. Together with reference TRBV5-1 and TRBJ1-1, the CDR3 gives the full variable domain: KAGVTQTPRYLIKTRGQQVTLSCSPISGHRSVSWYQQTPGQGLQFLFEYFSETQRNKGNFPGRFSGRQFSNSRSEMNVSTLELGDSALYLCASSFSRTGGAAVTEAFFGQGTRLTVV.

This clonotype has a handful of counts. The chain couples TRBV10-3 to TRBJ2-5, with TRBD2 identical over 12 bases. The CDR3 contains 16 residues. The trim removed 6 bases at V and 5 bases at J, leaving 10 bases unmatched. Germline CDR1 reads ENHRY; CDR2 reads SYGVKD. The CDR3 sequence is CAIRGSSGRATETQYF. The CDR3 DNA reads as TGTGCCATCAGGGGATCTAGCGGGAGGGCCACCGAGACCCAGTACTTC.

This clonotype has only a few counts. The V gene is TRBV3-1, the J gene TRBJ2-3, with 7 bases aligning to TRBD2. The CDR3 is made up of 16 amino acids. Germline V lookup: CDR1 LGHDT, CDR2 YNNKEL (reference sequence). The junction had 5 bases not matched to a gene; V was cut back by 0 bases and J by 2 bases. The CDR3 bases are TGTGCCAGCAGCCAAGATCTGAGCGGGGTCACAGATACGCAGTATTTT. Translated, it gives CASSQDLSGVTDTQYF.

This clonotype has ten or more counts. Here the CDR3 DNA reads TGTGCCAGCAGCCAAAGACAGGGGTTCTCCTACGAGCAGTACTTC. It codes for CASSQRQGFSYEQYF. The J gene is TRBJ2-7, the V gene TRBV14; 8 positions match TRBD1. CDR1 is SGHDN and CDR2 is FVKESK in the germline V gene. Germline trimming cut 2 bases from V and 0 bases from J; bases unmatched to any gene: 3. The CDR3 is 15 amino acids.

This clonotype was observed many times. The chain combines TRBV7-8 with TRBJ2-1, with TRBD2 identical over 10 bases. The CDR3 is 18 amino acids. V lost 5 bases to trimming and J lost 2 bases; unmatched junction nucleotides: 12. In germline, CDR1 is SGHVS, CDR2 FQNEAQ. For the CDR3, the DNA is TGTGCCAGCAGCCCGCTCTTACGACTAGCGGGTCCCTACAATGAGCAGTTCTTC. Amino acid sequence: CASSPLLRLAGPYNEQFF.

This clonotype was seen only once. V and J are TRBV23-1 and TRBJ2-7; 8 nucleotides match TRBD1. TRBV23-1 is treated as an ORF (open reading frame) with a function not yet certain. The V segment lost 3 bases and the J segment 3 bases; nucleotides outside the gene matches: 4. The CDR3 extends over 14 amino acids. CDR3 in amino acids: CASSQTGEVYEQYF. The CDR3 bases are TGCGCCAGCAGTCAGACAGGGGAGGTCTACGAGCAGTACTTC.

The rearrangement uses TRBV20-1 and TRBJ2-7, with TRBD2 as a possible D gene (5 bases). CDR1 is DFQATT and CDR2 is SNEGSKA in the germline V gene (reference sequence). V dropped 5 bases and J dropped 4 bases, with 12 bases sitting between them. The CDR3 has 12 amino acids. CDR3 sequence: CSAVGERYEQYF. CDR3 DNA sequence: TGCAGTGCTGTGGGAGAGCGGTACGAGCAGTACTTC.

The table lists this clonotype with many counts. The chain is built from TRBV9 and TRBJ2-7; TRBD2 matches at 10 bases. The germline V gene encodes CDR1 SGDLS and CDR2 YYNGEE. The ends lost 3 bases at V and 0 bases at J; junction bases unmatched: 3. The CDR3 runs to 15 residues. The CDR3 sequence: CASSEGLASSYEQYF. CDR3 nucleotide sequence: TGTGCCAGCAGCGAGGGACTAGCGAGCTCCTACGAGCAGTACTTC.

This clonotype appeared a few times. The rearrangement uses TRBV28 and TRBJ2-7; 8 nucleotides agree with TRBD1. Germline loops: CDR1 MDHEN, CDR2 SYDVKM. The CDR3 extends over 14 amino acids. J lost 3 bases, V lost 6 bases, and 7 bases had no gene match. The CDR3 reads CASRYDRGGYEQYF. For the CDR3, the DNA is TGTGCCAGCAGGTACGACAGGGGTGGCTACGAGCAGTACTTC.

This clonotype was recorded many times. This sequence joins TRBV20-1 and TRBJ2-3; possibly TRBD2 for D (6 bases). The CDR3 runs 14 residues. V shed 6 bases and J shed 0 bases, with 13 bases lying between them. Germline V gene sequence: CDR1 DFQATT, CDR2 SNEGSKA (reference sequence). The DNA of the CDR3 is TGCAGTGCCCTTCCGGGAGCTAGCACAGATACGCAGTATTTT. The encoded protein is CSALPGASTDTQYF.

Only a few counts were recorded for this clonotype. The V gene is TRBV20-1, the J gene TRBJ2-7; D perhaps matches TRBD1 (5 bases). Germline CDR1 DFQATT, CDR2 SNEGSKA (reference sequence). V lost 4 bases and J 2 bases, leaving 15 bases between the germline ends. The CDR3 runs 14 residues. The CDR3 sequence is CSATGLTSPYEQYF. In nucleotides, the CDR3 is TGCAGTGCTACAGGGTTGACTTCCCCCTACGAGCAGTACTTC.

The chain is built from TRBV20-1 and TRBJ1-1; D is possibly TRBD1 (5 bases). The CDR3 runs 15 residues. With 3 bases removed from V and 2 bases from J, the gap between germline ends came to 16 bases. Germline lookup yields CDR1 DFQATT and CDR2 SNEGSKA (reference sequence). CDR3 nucleotide sequence: TGCAGTGCTAGCTGGGACCCTTCTGTAAACACTGAAGCTTTCTTT. Translating gives CSASWDPSVNTEAFF.

This clonotype was seen more than once but under ten times. The J gene is TRBJ1-5, the V gene TRBV30; 8 positions match TRBD1. The trim removed 5 bases at V and 9 bases at J, leaving 9 bases unmatched. CDR1 and CDR2 from the germline V gene are GTSNPN and SVGIG (reference sequence). This CDR3 comprises 13 residues. The CDR3 bases are TGTGCCTGGGCCCTGTCAGGGGGCCGGCCCCAGCATTTT. Its protein product is CAWALSGGRPQHF.

This clonotype has a handful of counts. The chain links TRBV4-2 to TRBJ2-4; D tentatively fits TRBD1 or TRBD2 (5 bases each). CDR1 and CDR2 (germline): LGHNA, YNFKEQ. V was cut by 0 bases and J by 1 base, with 13 bases left in between. The CDR3 extends over 17 amino acids. In DNA, the CDR3 is TGTGCCAGCAGCCAAGAACGGGGCCGAGGCGCCAAAAACATTCAGTACTTC. Protein sequence: CASSQERGRGAKNIQYF.

This clonotype came up a few times. The chain couples TRBV29-1 to TRBJ2-3; 8 nucleotides match TRBD2. CDR3 length: 14 amino acids. CDR1 and CDR2 from the germline V gene are SQVTM and ANQGSEA. Trimming took 7 bases from V and 3 from J; bases not matched to a gene: 9. The CDR3 DNA sequence: TGCAGCGCCGCCCTTGCGGGAGGTACAGATACGCAGTATTTT. This encodes CSAALAGGTDTQYF.

V usage is TRBV6-2 or TRBV6-3 and J usage is TRBJ2-2; 8 nucleotides line up with TRBD2. CDR1 MNHEY and CDR2 SVGEGT come from the germline V gene. V shed 4 bases, J shed 4 bases, and the junction held 8 bases outside the gene matches. This CDR3 contains 16 residues. The CDR3 region is CASSFQAGASTGELFF. In DNA, the CDR3 is TGTGCCAGCAGTTTCCAAGCGGGAGCGAGCACCGGGGAGCTGTTTTTT.